This TCR beta chain was sequenced for a study of CD8 T cells in ankylosing spondylitis. Study findings and constraints: Reported data indicate significant enrichment of disease-linked clones within matched ankylosing spondylitis synovial fluid. Researchers report that disease-linked clones proved CD8+ and relatively rare in peripheral blood. Prior literature has documented some motif variants in synovial fluid and blood from reactive arthritis. A motif of under 10 highly homologous TCR beta variants was seen as apparently characteristic of ankylosing spondylitis blood.

Scientists made TCR beta libraries using quantitative 5'-RACE with molecular barcodes. TCRdb reprocessed the 5' RACE reads with MiXCR, giving one entry per CDR3 protein. The sample has hundreds of thousands of distinct CDR3 sequences, 25% to 30% seen once. Notes on this clonotype: Its specificity is not known.

The CDR3 loop spans 13 amino acids. CDR1 DFQATT and CDR2 SNEGSKA come from the germline V gene (reference sequence). V shed 6 bases and J shed 3 bases, with 15 bases lying between them. The receptor was derived from a male donor with ankylosing spondylitis. The sequenced sample consisted of blood, either unsorted or a sorted T cell fraction (not recorded which). The chain couples TRBV20-1 to TRBJ2-7; a possible D gene is TRBD1 (5 bases). The chain's CDR3 is CSASTHQGYEQYF. CDR3 DNA sequence: TGCAGTGCCAGTACCCACCAGGGCTACGAGCAGTACTTC.